The rows below give T cell receptor beta chains drawn from one sample of a study of cytomegalovirus exposure and HLA in healthy donors. Repertoires were generated with immunoSEQ multiplex PCR, while TCRdb's copy carries only in-frame clones and drops some. The data contain under 150,000 clones, approximately 80% of them singletons. Material for sequencing was PBMCs. Receptors originate from a middle-aged man in good health and CMV-seronegative. CDR3s include the opening cysteine and the closing phenylalanine or tryptophan. The order of the fields is D gene, J gene, clone size, V gene, CDR3 DNA, CDR3 protein. A D gene is named only where the DNA matches it firmly. Size is omitted from some rows. Given values are once, few, many or a class for expanded clones.

TRBD1,TRBJ1-2,few,TRBV29-1,TGCAGCGTTGGTCGGGACAGGGGAGGTGGTGGCTACACCTTC,CSVGRDRGGGGYTF
TRBD1,TRBJ2-7,.,TRBV27,TGTGCCAGCAGTTTGACAGGGGGCGGATACGAGCAGTACTTC,CASSLTGGGYEQYF
.,TRBJ2-1,.,TRBV7-6,TGTGCCAGCAGCTCCCGCCCGGCTAGAGTAGACGATGAGCAGTTCTTC,CASSSRPARVDDEQFF
.,TRBJ2-5,.,TRBV5-1,TGCGCCAGCAGCTTCGCACTCCTCGGAGCACAAGAGACCCAGTACTTC,CASSFALLGAQETQYF
.,TRBJ2-1,.,TRBV4-3,TGCGCCAGCAGCCCCCTCCAGGTGGATTACAATGAGCAGTTCTTC,CASSPLQVDYNEQFF
.,TRBJ1-2,.,TRBV6-5,TGTGCCAGCAGAAGAACAGGGCCTAGCTATGGCTACACCTTC,CASRRTGPSYGYTF
TRBD1,TRBJ1-1,once,TRBV5-1,TGCGCCAGCAGCCCGACAGGGGGGATGAACACTGAAGCTTTCTTT,CASSPTGGMNTEAFF
TRBD1,TRBJ2-7,few,TRBV19,TGTGCCAGTAAACCTGAAGGACAGGCGATCTCCTACGAGCAGTACTTC,CASKPEGQAISYEQYF
.,TRBJ1-4,once,TRBV15,TGTGCCACCAGCAGCGGGTTCTCGGGGGAAAAACTGTTTTTT,CATSSGFSGEKLFF
.,TRBJ1-5,.,TRBV2,TGTGCCAGCAGACAGGGTGAGGATCAGCCCCAGCATTTT,CASRQGEDQPQHF
.,TRBJ2-6,.,TRBV30,TGTGCCTGGGACCGCGGCGCTGGGGCCAACGTCCTGACTTTC,CAWDRGAGANVLTF
TRBD2,TRBJ2-1,.,TRBV18,TGTGCCAGCTCACCCCTACTAGCGGGGGGTTCCAGCGATGAGCAGTTCTTC,CASSPLLAGGSSDEQFF
.,TRBJ2-7,.,TRBV6-5,TGTGCCAGCAGTCTCAGGGGGGTCTCCTACGAGCAGTACTTC,CASSLRGVSYEQYF
TRBD1,TRBJ2-7,once,TRBV27,TGTGCCAGCAGTTTACTCCCCCCGGGACAGACCTACGAGCAGTACTTC,CASSLLPPGQTYEQYF
TRBD2,TRBJ2-5,.,TRBV9,TGTGCCAGCAGCGCGACTAGCGGGAGAGAGACCCAGTACTTC,CASSATSGRETQYF
.,TRBJ1-1,once,TRBV10-3,TGTGCCATCAGTGAGTCTTTACAGGGAGCCACTGAAGCTTTCTTT,CAISESLQGATEAFF
.,TRBJ2-7,.,TRBV7-6,TGTGCCAGCAGCCCCGGACACAGCTCCTACGAGCAGTACTTC,CASSPGHSSYEQYF
.,TRBJ2-2,.,TRBV7-9,TGTGCCAGCAACCCAGGGGCTTTCCCGAACACCGGGGAGCTGTTTTTT,CASNPGAFPNTGELFF
.,TRBJ2-7,once,TRBV7-2,TGTGCCAGCAGCTTTACAGGAACCTACGAGCAGTACTTC,CASSFTGTYEQYF
TRBD1,TRBJ1-5,.,TRBV30,TGTGCCTGGAGTGGACAGGGGCGCAATCAGCCCCAGCATTTT,CAWSGQGRNQPQHF
.,TRBJ1-4,.,TRBV7-4,TGTGCCAGCAGCTCTTGGACGGGGGAAACAACTAATGAAAAACTGTTTTTT,CASSSWTGETTNEKLFF
.,TRBJ1-1,.,TRBV7-2,TGTGCCAGCAGCTTAGAACAGGGTGGGTACACTGAAGCTTTCTTT,CASSLEQGGYTEAFF
.,TRBJ1-3,.,TRBV6-5,TGTGCCAGCAGTTACGACGGGGGAGCAGGAAACACCATATATTTT,CASSYDGGAGNTIYF
TRBD2,TRBJ2-5,.,TRBV10-3,TGTGCCATCAGTTCGGCGGGGGGGCTCCAAGAGACCCAGTACTTC,CAISSAGGLQETQYF
.,TRBJ1-1,.,TRBV5-8,TGTGCCAGCAGCTTCGTAGGGCCCGACTATGAAGCTTTCTTT,CASSFVGPDYEAFF
TRBD1,TRBJ1-1,.,TRBV6-6,TGTGCCAGCAGTTACTCTCAGGGGGCGGCGGCTTTCTTT,CASSYSQGAAAFF
.,TRBJ2-2,.,TRBV6-1,TGTGCCAGCAGCCTCACCGGGGAGCTGTTTTTT,CASSLTGELFF
TRBD1,TRBJ2-3,.,TRBV4-1,TGCGCCAGCAGCCAAGATGAAGGACAGGGGGCCCGGACAGGCACGCAGTATTTT,CASSQDEGQGARTGTQYF
.,TRBJ1-2,.,TRBV5-1,TGCGCCAGCGGGGCTTATGGCTACACCTTC,CASGAYGYTF
TRBD1,TRBJ1-4,.,TRBV4-3,TGCGCCAGCAGCCAAGGGACAGGGCATAATGAAAAACTGTTTTTT,CASSQGTGHNEKLFF
TRBD2,TRBJ2-2,once,TRBV7-9,TGTGCCAGCAGCTTAGCTAGCGGGGCGAACACCGGGGAGCTGTTTTTT,CASSLASGANTGELFF
.,TRBJ1-3,.,TRBV9,TGTGCCAGCAGCTCCGACAGGCTCGGAAACACCATATATTTT,CASSSDRLGNTIYF
.,TRBJ2-7,.,TRBV7-2,TGTGCCAGCAGCCGCGGGGTCGCCTACGAGCAGTACTTC,CASSRGVAYEQYF
.,TRBJ1-1,.,TRBV30,TGTGCCTGGAACGACAGGACGTTCCGGGGCCCGAAAGCTTTCTTT,CAWNDRTFRGPKAFF
.,TRBJ2-1,.,TRBV9,TGTGCCAGCAGCGTAGGGCAGGGCAATGAGCAGTTCTTC,CASSVGQGNEQFF
TRBD2,TRBJ2-5,.,TRBV29-1,TGCAGCGTTGTCGTCGGGGGGATCCAAGAGACCCAGTACTTC,CSVVVGGIQETQYF
.,TRBJ2-2,.,TRBV6-1,TGTGCCAGCGCTGCGGGGCCTACCGGGGAGCTGTTTTTT,CASAAGPTGELFF